This T cell receptor (beta chain) was obtained from a study of beta chain features in type 1 diabetes. Study-wide points: Relative to healthy donors, patients appeared to have naive, central memory and Treg TCRB repertoires that were more similar. Researchers report that Type 1 diabetes patients had moderately but significantly shorter TCRB CDR3s across all four CD4+ subsets.

Only a few counts were recorded for this clone. Its antigen is not identified. Trimming left V 6 bases short and J 2 bases short, with 16 bases between. Germline values: CDR1 LNHDA, CDR2 SQIVND (reference sequence). The CDR3 sequence is 15 residues long. What was sequenced were expressed TCRB transcripts, since all of the isolated RNA had been reverse transcribed. Repertoires were generated with immunoSEQ multiplex PCR, while TCRdb's copy carries only in-frame clones and drops some. The sample has 250,000 or so clones, 27% seen once. Each of the CD4+ naive, central memory, regulatory and stem cell-like memory populations was sorted via CD45RO/CCR7/CD25/CD127/CD95/CD27. Purity of each sorted population was above 98%.

This TCR was sampled from a man aged 25 to 45 in good health. The sample comprised central memory CD4+ T cells from blood. The V and J genes are TRBV19 and TRBJ2-5; D uncertain. Here the CDR3 reads CASSPIEAAQETQYF. CDR3 sequence (DNA): TGTGCCAGTAGCCCCATCGAGGCAGCTCAAGAGACCCAGTACTTC.